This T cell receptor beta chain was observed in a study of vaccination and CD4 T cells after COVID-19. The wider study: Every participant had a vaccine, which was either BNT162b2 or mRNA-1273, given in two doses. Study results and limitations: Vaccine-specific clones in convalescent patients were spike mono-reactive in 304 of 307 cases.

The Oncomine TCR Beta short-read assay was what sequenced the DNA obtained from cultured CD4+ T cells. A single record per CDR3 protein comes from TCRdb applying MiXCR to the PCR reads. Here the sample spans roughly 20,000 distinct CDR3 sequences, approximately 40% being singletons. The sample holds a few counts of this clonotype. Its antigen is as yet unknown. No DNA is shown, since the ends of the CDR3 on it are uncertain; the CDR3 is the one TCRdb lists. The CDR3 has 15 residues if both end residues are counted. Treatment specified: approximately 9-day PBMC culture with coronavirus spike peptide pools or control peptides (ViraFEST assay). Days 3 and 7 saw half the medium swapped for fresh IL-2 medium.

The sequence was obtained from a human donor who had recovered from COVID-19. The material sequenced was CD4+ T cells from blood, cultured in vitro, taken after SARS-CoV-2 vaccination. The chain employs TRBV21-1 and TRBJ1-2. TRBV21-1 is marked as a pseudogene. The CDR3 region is CASSKVAEGTCGYTF.